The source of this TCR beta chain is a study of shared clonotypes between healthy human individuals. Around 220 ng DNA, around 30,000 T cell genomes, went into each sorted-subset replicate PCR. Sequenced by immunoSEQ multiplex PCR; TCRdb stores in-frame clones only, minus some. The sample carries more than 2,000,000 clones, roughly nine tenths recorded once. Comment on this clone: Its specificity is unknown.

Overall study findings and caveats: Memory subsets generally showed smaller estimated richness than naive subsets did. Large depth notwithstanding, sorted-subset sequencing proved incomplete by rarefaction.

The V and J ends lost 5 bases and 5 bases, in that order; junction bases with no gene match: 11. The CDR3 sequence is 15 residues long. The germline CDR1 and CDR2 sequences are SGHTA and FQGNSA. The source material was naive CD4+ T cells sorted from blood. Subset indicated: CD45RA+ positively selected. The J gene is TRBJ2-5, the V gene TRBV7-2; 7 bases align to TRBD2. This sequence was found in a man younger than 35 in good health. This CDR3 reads CASSPGAGDRETQYF. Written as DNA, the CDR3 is TGTGCCAGCAGCCCTGGGGCGGGGGATAGGGAGACCCAGTACTTC.